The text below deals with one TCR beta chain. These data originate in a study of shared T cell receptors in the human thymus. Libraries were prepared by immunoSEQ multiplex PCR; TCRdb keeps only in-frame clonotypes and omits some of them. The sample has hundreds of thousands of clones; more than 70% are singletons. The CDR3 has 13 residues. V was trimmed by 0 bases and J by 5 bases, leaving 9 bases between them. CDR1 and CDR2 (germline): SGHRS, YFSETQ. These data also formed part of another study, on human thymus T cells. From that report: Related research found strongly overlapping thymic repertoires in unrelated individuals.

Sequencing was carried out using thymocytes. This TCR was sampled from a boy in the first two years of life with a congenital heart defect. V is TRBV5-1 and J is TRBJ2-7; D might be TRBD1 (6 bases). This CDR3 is CASSLDRDHEQYF. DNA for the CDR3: TGCGCCAGCAGCTTGGACAGGGACCACGAGCAGTACTTC.